This is a list of T cell receptor beta chains from one sample in a study of Graves' ophthalmopathy and Graves' hyperthyroidism. TCRdb used MiXCR to reprocess the multiplex PCR reads, holding one entry per CDR3 protein. The repertoire consists of about 390,000 distinct CDR3 sequences, with 15% to 20% occurring once and the leading ten covering roughly 2.4%. Sequenced: peripheral blood. The receptors originated from an adult woman with stable Graves' hyperthyroidism. The CDR3 runs from the conserved cysteine through the conserved F or W. Fields, in order: CDR3 DNA, CDR3 protein, J gene, clone size, V gene, D gene. D genes are given only for firm matches. The size of a clone is reported for some rows only, either as once, few or many, or as a class for expanded clones.

cdr3_nt: TGTGCCAGCAGCCAGGGAGGTGATGGGGCCAACGTCCTGACTTTC; cdr3_aa: CASSQGGDGANVLTF; j_call: TRBJ2-6; clone_size: many; v_call: TRBV2; d_call: NA
cdr3_nt: TGTGCCAGCAGCTACCGGGACAGGGTCCAATCCGGGGCCAACGTCCTGACTTTC; cdr3_aa: CASSYRDRVQSGANVLTF; j_call: TRBJ2-6; clone_size: many; v_call: TRBV11-1; d_call: TRBD1
cdr3_nt: TGCGCCAGCAGCTTCTCCGGGACTAGCGGGAGCACCGGGGAGCTGTTTTTT; cdr3_aa: CASSFSGTSGSTGELFF; j_call: TRBJ2-2; clone_size: many; v_call: TRBV5-1; d_call: TRBD2
cdr3_nt: TGTGCCAGCAAAGGGGCTGAGATTATCTATGGCTACACCTTC; cdr3_aa: CASKGAEIIYGYTF; j_call: TRBJ1-2; clone_size: NA; v_call: TRBV6-1; d_call: NA
cdr3_nt: TGTGCCAGCAGTTTACCCGGACCCCCCAACGAGCAGTACTTC; cdr3_aa: CASSLPGPPNEQYF; j_call: TRBJ2-7; clone_size: few; v_call: TRBV28; d_call: NA
cdr3_nt: TGTGCCAGCTCGGCGGACAGGGTGGCGCACGAGCAGTACTTC; cdr3_aa: CASSADRVAHEQYF; j_call: TRBJ2-7; clone_size: NA; v_call: TRBV18; d_call: TRBD1
cdr3_nt: TGTGCCAGCCTTCTAGCGCGCAATCAAGATACGCAGTATTTT; cdr3_aa: CASLLARNQDTQYF; j_call: TRBJ2-3; clone_size: many; v_call: TRBV2; d_call: NA
cdr3_nt: TGTGCCACCAGCCTCCAGAGGGAGACCCAGTACTTC; cdr3_aa: CATSLQRETQYF; j_call: TRBJ2-5; clone_size: many; v_call: TRBV15; d_call: NA
cdr3_nt: TGCGCCAGCAGCCAAGAGGGTAGCGGGAGAATTTTCGGGGAGCTGTTTTTT; cdr3_aa: CASSQEGSGRIFGELFF; j_call: TRBJ2-2; clone_size: NA; v_call: TRBV4-1; d_call: TRBD2
cdr3_nt: TGTGCCAGCCAGGTCGGGGACTTGAAGAATTCACCCCTCCACTTT; cdr3_aa: CASQVGDLKNSPLHF; j_call: TRBJ1-6; clone_size: many; v_call: TRBV2; d_call: NA
cdr3_nt: TGCGCCAGCAGCTTGGTGTCTAGCGGGAGAGAGACCCAGTACTTC; cdr3_aa: CASSLVSSGRETQYF; j_call: TRBJ2-5; clone_size: many; v_call: TRBV5-1; d_call: TRBD2
cdr3_nt: TGTGCCATCACCAGCCGGACTAGCGGGGATTCCTACGAGCAGTACTTC; cdr3_aa: CAITSRTSGDSYEQYF; j_call: TRBJ2-7; clone_size: many; v_call: TRBV10-3; d_call: TRBD2
cdr3_nt: TGTGCCAGCAGTGAGACAGGGGCTGGAAACACCATATATTTT; cdr3_aa: CASSETGAGNTIYF; j_call: TRBJ1-3; clone_size: NA; v_call: TRBV2; d_call: TRBD1
cdr3_nt: TGTGCCAGCACCCCGGGGGGGGCCGGAGAGACCCAGTACTTC; cdr3_aa: CASTPGGAGETQYF; j_call: TRBJ2-5; clone_size: many; v_call: TRBV7-2; d_call: TRBD2
cdr3_nt: TGCGCCAGCAGCCCCTGGACAGGGGGAGGAAACACCATATATTTT; cdr3_aa: CASSPWTGGGNTIYF; j_call: TRBJ1-3; clone_size: NA; v_call: TRBV4-1; d_call: TRBD1
cdr3_nt: TGTGCCAGTAGTATCCGAACCCGACAGGGACCTACCGCGGGCTATGGCTACACCTTC; cdr3_aa: CASSIRTRQGPTAGYGYTF; j_call: TRBJ1-2; clone_size: many; v_call: TRBV19; d_call: TRBD1
cdr3_nt: TGTGCCATCAGTGGACCCGGGGGACTAGCGGTTCAAGAGACCCAGTACTTC; cdr3_aa: CAISGPGGLAVQETQYF; j_call: TRBJ2-5; clone_size: NA; v_call: TRBV10-3; d_call: TRBD2